Detailed here is one T cell receptor beta chain. The antigen is unknown. The junction and the germline gene differ at one end; a read error may be behind it. This specimen belongs to a study of tumor-infiltrating lymphocytes in primary liver carcinoma. Study conclusions and caveats: Top-250-clone fractions were significantly higher in tumors than in blood (p = 0.039).

TCR beta cDNA was made from 500 ng total RNA with a constant-region primer. Researchers made the TCR beta libraries by running three nested multiplex PCR rounds with slightly modified ARM-PCR. TCRdb passed the multiplex PCR reads through MiXCR, listing each CDR3 protein once. The sample records over 95,000 distinct CDR3 sequences, around three quarters being singletons. Each 20-30 mg portion of unsorted bulk tissue served as the source for co-extraction of RNA and DNA. The material sequenced was liver tumor tissue from sampling region 5. Stated subset: tumor region T5, tumor centre. The sequence derives from a woman aged 60 to 75 with primary liver carcinoma and hepatitis B virus infection.

CDR3 sequence: CSARGDLSTESFF. The CDR3 coding sequence is TGCAGCGCCAGAGGGGATTTGAGCACTGAATCTTTCTTT. J is TRBJ1-1 and V is TRBV29-1; D perhaps matches TRBD1 (5 bases). The CDR3 sequence is 13 residues long. Germline loops: CDR1 SQVTM, CDR2 ANQGSEA.